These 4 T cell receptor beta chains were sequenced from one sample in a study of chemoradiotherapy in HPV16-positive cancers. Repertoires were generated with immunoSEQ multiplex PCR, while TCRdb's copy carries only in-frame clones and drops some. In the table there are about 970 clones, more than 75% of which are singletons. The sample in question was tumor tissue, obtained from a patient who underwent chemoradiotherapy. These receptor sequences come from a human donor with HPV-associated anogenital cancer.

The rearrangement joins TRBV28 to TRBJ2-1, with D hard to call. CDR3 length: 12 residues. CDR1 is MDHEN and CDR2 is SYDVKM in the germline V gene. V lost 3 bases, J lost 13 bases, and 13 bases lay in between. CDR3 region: CASSFVGSTQFF. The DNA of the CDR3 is TGTGCCAGCAGTTTCGTCGGGTCTACCCAGTTCTTC. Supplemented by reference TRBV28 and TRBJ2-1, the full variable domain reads DVKVTQSSRYLVKRTGEKVFLECVQDMDHENMFWYRQDPGLGLRLIYFSYDVKMKEKGDIPEGYSVSREKKERFSLILESASTNQTSMYLCASSFVGSTQFFGPGTRLTVL.

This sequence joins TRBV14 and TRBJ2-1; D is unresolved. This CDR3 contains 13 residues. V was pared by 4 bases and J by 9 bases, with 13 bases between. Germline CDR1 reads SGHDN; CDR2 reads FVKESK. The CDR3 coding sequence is TGTGCCAGCAGCCCTCTCTTATTAGTTGAGCAGTTCTTC. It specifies CASSPLLLVEQFF.

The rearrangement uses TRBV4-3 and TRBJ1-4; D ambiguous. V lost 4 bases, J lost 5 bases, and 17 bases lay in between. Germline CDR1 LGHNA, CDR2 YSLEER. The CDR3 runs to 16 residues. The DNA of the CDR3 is TGCGCCAGCAGCCCAAGGACCGCCAGCAAGAATGAAAAACTGTTTTTT. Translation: CASSPRTASKNEKLFF.

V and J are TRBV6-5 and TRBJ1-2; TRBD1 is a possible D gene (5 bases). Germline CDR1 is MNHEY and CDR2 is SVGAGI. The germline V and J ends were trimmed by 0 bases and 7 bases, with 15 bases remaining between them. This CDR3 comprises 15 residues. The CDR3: CASSYSKAGTAGYTF. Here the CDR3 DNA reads TGTGCCAGCAGTTACTCGAAGGCAGGGACTGCTGGCTACACCTTC.